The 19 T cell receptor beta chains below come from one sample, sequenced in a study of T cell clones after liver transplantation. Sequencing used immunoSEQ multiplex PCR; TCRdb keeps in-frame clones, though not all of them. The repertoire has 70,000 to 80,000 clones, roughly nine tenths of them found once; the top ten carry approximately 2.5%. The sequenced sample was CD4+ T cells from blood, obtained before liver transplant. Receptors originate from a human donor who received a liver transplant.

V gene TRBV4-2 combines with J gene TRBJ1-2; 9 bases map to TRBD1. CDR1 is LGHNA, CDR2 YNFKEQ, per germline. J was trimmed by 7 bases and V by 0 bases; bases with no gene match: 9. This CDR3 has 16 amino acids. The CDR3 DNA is TGTGCCAGCAGCCAAGATACAGGGGGCGCGTCTAGTGGCTACACCTTC. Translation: CASSQDTGGASSGYTF.

This chain's CDR3 is CASNDQDSGLAGIHEQYF. The CDR3 bases are TGCGCCAGCAATGACCAAGACTCAGGACTAGCGGGAATCCACGAGCAGTACTTC. The chain combines TRBV10-2 with TRBJ2-7, with 12 bases fitting TRBD2. V lost 7 bases, J lost 5 bases, and 18 bases stayed unmatched. From germline, CDR1 is WSHSY and CDR2 SAAADI. This CDR3 is built from 18 residues.

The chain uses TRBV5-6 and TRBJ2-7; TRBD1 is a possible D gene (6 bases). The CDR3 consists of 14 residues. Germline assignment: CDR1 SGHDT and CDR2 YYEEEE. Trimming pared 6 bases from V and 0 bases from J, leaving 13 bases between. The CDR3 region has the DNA TGTGCCAGCACCAGTTGGGACACCTCCTACGAGCAGTACTTC. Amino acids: CASTSWDTSYEQYF. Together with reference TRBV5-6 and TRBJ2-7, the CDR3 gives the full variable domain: DAGVTQSPTHLIKTRGQQVTLRCSPKSGHDTVSWYQQALGQGPQFIFQYYEEEERQRGNFPDRFSGHQFPNYSSELNVNALLLGDSALYLCASTSWDTSYEQYFGPGTRLTVT.

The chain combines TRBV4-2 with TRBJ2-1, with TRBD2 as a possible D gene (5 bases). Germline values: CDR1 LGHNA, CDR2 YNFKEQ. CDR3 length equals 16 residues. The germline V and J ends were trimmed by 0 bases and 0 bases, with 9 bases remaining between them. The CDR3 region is CASSQEPGSSYNEQFF. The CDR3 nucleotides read TGTGCCAGCAGCCAAGAGCCGGGGAGCTCCTACAATGAGCAGTTCTTC.

CDR3 DNA: TGTGCCAGCGTTTGGGGCATTGCCACCGGGGAGCTGTTTTTT. Residues: CASVWGIATGELFF. The V gene is TRBV2, the J gene TRBJ2-2, with D perhaps TRBD1 (5 bases). V lost 8 bases and J 4 bases, leaving 14 bases between the germline ends. This CDR3 region has 14 residues. The germline V gene has CDR1 SNHLY and CDR2 FYNNEI. The entire variable domain, with the rest obtained from reference TRBV2 and TRBJ2-2, is as follows: EPEVTQTPSHQVTQMGQEVILRCVPISNHLYFYWYRQILGQKVEFLVSFYNNEISEKSEIFDDQFSVERPDGSNFTLKIRSTKLEDSAMYFCASVWGIATGELFFGEGSRLTVL.

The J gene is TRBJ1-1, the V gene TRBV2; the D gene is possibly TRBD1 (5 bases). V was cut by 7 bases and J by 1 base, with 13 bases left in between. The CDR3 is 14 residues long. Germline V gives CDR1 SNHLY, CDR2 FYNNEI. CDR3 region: CASMGVGRNTEAFF. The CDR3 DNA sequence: TGTGCCAGCATGGGAGTGGGACGGAACACTGAAGCTTTCTTT.

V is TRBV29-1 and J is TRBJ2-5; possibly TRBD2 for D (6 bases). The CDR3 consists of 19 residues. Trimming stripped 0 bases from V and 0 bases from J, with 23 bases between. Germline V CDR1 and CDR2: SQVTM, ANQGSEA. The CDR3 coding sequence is TGCAGCGTTGAAGATGCGGGACGGGACGGCTTTACGTACCAAGAGACCCAGTACTTC. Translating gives CSVEDAGRDGFTYQETQYF.

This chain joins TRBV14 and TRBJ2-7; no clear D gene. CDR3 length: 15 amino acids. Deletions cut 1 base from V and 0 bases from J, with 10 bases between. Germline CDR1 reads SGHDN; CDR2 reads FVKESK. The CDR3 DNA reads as TGTGCCAGCAGCCAAGGGCATCCAGTCTCCTACGAGCAGTACTTC. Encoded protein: CASSQGHPVSYEQYF.

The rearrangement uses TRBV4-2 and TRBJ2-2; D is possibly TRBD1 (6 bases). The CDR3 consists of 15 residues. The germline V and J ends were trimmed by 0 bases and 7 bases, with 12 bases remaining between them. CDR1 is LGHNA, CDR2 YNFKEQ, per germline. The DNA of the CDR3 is TGTGCCAGCAGCCAAGATCGGACAGTCCACGGGGAGCTGTTTTTT. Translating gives CASSQDRTVHGELFF.

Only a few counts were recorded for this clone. The CDR3 reads CASRAPGGTYEQYF. DNA of the CDR3: TGTGCCAGTAGAGCTCCGGGAGGAACCTACGAGCAGTACTTC. This chain uses TRBV19 with TRBJ2-7; 7 nucleotides line up with TRBD2. From germline, CDR1 is LNHDA and CDR2 SQIVND (reference sequence). This CDR3 has 14 amino acids. Unmatched junction bases numbered 7, after V lost 6 bases and J lost 2 bases. Based on the CDR3 plus reference TRBV19 and TRBJ2-7, the full variable domain is DGGITQSPKYLFRKEGQNVTLSCEQNLNHDAMYWYRQDPGQGLRLIYYSQIVNDFQKGDIAEGYSVSREKKESFPLTVTSAQKNPTAFYLCASRAPGGTYEQYFGPGTRLTVT.

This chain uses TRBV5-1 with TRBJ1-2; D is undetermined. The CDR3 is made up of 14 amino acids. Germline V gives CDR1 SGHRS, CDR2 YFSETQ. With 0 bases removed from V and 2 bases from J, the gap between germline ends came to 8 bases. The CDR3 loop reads CASSLGEPNYGYTF. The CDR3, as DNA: TGCGCCAGCAGCTTGGGGGAACCAAACTATGGCTACACCTTC. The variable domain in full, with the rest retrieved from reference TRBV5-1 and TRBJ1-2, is KAGVTQTPRYLIKTRGQQVTLSCSPISGHRSVSWYQQTPGQGLQFLFEYFSETQRNKGNFPGRFSGRQFSNSRSEMNVSTLELGDSALYLCASSLGEPNYGYTFGSGTRLTVV.

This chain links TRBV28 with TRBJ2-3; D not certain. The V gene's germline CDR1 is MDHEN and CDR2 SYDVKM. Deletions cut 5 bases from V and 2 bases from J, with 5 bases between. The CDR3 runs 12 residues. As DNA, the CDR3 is TGTGCCAGCAGTCCCGTCACAGATACGCAGTATTTT. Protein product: CASSPVTDTQYF.

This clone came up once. Here the CDR3 DNA reads TGTGCCAGTAGTACGACTAGCGCGGCCGGGGAGCTGTTTTTT. This codes for CASSTTSAAGELFF. V is TRBV19 and J is TRBJ2-2, with 8 bases identical to TRBD2. The CDR3 extends over 14 amino acids. Trimming took 4 bases from V and 6 from J; bases not matched to a gene: 4. Germline CDR1 reads LNHDA; CDR2 reads SQIVND (reference sequence).

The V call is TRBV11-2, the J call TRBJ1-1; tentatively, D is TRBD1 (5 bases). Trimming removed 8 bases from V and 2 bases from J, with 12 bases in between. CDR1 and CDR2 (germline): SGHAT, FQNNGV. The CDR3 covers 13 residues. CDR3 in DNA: TGTGCCAGCCGGTGGGGGGTAAACACTGAAGCTTTCTTT. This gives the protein CASRWGVNTEAFF.

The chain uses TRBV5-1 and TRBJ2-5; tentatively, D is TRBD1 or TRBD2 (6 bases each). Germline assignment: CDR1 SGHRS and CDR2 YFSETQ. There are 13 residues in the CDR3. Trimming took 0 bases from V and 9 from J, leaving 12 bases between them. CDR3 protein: CASSLEGRGPQYF. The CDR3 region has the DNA TGCGCCAGCAGCTTGGAGGGACGGGGGCCCCAGTACTTC. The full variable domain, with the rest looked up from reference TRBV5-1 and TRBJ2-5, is KAGVTQTPRYLIKTRGQQVTLSCSPISGHRSVSWYQQTPGQGLQFLFEYFSETQRNKGNFPGRFSGRQFSNSRSEMNVSTLELGDSALYLCASSLEGRGPQYFGPGTRLLVL.

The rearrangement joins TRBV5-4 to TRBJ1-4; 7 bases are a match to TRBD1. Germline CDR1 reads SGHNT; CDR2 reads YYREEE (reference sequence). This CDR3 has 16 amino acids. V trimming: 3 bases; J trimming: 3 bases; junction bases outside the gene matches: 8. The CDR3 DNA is TGTGCCAGCAGCTCCGGAACAGGGGAAGCTAATGAAAAACTGTTTTTT. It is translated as CASSSGTGEANEKLFF.

The CDR3 region is CASSVGLDQPQHF. The DNA of the CDR3 is TGTGCCAGCAGTGTTGGGCTGGATCAGCCCCAGCATTTT. The chain uses TRBV6-1 and TRBJ1-5, with no clear D. Germline V gives CDR1 MNHNS, CDR2 SASEGT. This CDR3 is 13 amino acids long. V dropped 4 bases and J dropped 5 bases, with 9 bases sitting between them.

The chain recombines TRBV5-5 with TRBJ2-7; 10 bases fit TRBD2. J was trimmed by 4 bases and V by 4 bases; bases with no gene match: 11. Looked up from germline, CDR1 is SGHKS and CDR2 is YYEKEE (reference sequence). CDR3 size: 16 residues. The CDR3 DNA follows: TGTGCCAGCAGCCCGACTTCCGGGACTAGCGTTTACGAGCAGTACTTC. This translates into CASSPTSGTSVYEQYF.

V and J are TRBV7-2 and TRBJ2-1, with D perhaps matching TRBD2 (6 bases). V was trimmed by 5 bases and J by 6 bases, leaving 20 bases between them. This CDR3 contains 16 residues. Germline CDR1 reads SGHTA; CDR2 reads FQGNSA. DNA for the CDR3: TGTGCCAGCAGCCCGCGGCGGAGGGTAGGAAGCAATGAGCAGTTCTTC. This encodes CASSPRRRVGSNEQFF.